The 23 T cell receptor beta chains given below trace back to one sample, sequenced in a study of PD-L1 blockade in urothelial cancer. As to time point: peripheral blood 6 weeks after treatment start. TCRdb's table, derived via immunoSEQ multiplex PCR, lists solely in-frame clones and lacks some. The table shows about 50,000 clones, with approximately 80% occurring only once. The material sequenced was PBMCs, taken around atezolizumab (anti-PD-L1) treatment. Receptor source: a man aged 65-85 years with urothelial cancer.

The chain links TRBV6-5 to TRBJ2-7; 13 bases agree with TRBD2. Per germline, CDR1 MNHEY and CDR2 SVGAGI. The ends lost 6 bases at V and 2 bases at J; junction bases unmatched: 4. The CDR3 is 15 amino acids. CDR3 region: CASRRTSGRAYEQYF. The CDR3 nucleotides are TGTGCCAGCAGACGTACTAGCGGGAGGGCCTACGAGCAGTACTTC.

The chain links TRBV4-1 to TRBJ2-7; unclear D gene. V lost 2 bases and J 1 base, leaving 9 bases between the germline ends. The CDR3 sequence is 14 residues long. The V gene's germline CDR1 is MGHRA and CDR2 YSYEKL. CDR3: CASSQPGRSYEQYF. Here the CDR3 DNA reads TGCGCCAGCAGCCAACCAGGTCGTTCCTACGAGCAGTACTTC.

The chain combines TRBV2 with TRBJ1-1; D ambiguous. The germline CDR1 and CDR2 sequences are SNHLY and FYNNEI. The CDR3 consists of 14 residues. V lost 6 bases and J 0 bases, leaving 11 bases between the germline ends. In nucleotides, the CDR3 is TGTGCCAGCAGCCGCGGGATGTTGAACACTGAAGCTTTCTTT. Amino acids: CASSRGMLNTEAFF.

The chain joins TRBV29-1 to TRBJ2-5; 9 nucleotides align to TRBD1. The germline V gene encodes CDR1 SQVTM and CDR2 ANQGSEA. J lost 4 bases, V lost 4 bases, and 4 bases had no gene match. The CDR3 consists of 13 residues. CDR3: CSVGGQGPETQYF. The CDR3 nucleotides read TGCAGCGTTGGAGGACAGGGGCCAGAGACCCAGTACTTC.

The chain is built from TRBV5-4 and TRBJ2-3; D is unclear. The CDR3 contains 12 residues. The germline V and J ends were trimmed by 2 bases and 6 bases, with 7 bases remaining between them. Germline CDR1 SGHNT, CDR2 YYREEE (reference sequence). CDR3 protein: CASSFQLDTQYF. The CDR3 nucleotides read TGTGCCAGCAGCTTCCAGTTGGATACGCAGTATTTT.

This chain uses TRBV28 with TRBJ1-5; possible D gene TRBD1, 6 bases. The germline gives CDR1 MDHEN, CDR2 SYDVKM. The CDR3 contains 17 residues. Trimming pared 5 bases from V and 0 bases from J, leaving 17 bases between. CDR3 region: CASSTGGALYSNQPQHF. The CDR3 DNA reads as TGTGCCAGCAGTACCGGGGGGGCCCTTTATAGCAATCAGCCCCAGCATTTT.

The CDR3 loop is CASSPDRVETQYF. CDR3 DNA: TGTGCCAGCAGTCCCGACAGGGTCGAGACCCAGTACTTC. The J gene is TRBJ2-5, the V gene TRBV2; 7 nucleotides align to TRBD1. Unmatched junction bases numbered 5, after V lost 5 bases and J lost 5 bases. Germline CDR1 is SNHLY and CDR2 is FYNNEI. The CDR3 contains 13 residues.

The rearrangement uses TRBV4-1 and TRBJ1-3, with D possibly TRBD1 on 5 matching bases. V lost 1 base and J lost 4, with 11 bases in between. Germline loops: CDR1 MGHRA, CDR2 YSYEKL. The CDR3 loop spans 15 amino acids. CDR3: CASSQGQGGGNTIYF. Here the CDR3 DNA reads TGCGCCAGCAGCCAAGGCCAGGGAGGAGGAAACACCATATATTTT.

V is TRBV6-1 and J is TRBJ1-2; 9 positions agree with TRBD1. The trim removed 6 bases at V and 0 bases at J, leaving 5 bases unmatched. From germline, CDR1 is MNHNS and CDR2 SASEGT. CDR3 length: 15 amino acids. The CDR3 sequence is CASRGDRVPNYGYTF. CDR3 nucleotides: TGTGCCAGCAGAGGGGACAGGGTCCCTAACTATGGCTACACCTTC.

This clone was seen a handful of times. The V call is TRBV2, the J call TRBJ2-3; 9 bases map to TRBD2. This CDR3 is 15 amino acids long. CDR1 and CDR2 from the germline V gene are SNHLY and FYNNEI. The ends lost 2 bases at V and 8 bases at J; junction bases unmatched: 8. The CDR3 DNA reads TGTGCCAGCAGTGAAAAGGCACTAGCGGGCCTTACGCAGTATTTT. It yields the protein CASSEKALAGLTQYF. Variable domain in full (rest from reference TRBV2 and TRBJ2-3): EPEVTQTPSHQVTQMGQEVILRCVPISNHLYFYWYRQILGQKVEFLVSFYNNEISEKSEIFDDQFSVERPDGSNFTLKIRSTKLEDSAMYFCASSEKALAGLTQYFGPGTRLTVL.

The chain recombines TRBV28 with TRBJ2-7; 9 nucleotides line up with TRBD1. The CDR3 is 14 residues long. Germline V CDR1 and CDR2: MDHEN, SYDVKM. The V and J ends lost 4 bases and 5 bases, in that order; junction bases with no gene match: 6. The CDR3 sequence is CASSWTGDLDEQYF. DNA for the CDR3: TGTGCCAGCAGTTGGACAGGGGATTTGGACGAGCAGTACTTC.

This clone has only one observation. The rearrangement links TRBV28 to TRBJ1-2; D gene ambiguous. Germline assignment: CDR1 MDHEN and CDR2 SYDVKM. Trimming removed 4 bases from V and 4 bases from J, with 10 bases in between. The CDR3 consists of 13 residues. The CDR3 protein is CASSSYSPYGYTF. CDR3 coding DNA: TGTGCCAGCAGTTCCTACAGCCCCTATGGCTACACCTTC.

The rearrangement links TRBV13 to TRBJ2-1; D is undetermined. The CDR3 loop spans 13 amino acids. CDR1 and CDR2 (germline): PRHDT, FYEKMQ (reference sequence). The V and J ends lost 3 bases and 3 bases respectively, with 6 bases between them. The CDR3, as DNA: TGTGCCAGCAGCTTCCTAGTCTACAATGAGCAGTTCTTC. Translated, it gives CASSFLVYNEQFF. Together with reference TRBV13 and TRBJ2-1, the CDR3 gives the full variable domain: AAGVIQSPRHLIKEKRETATLKCYPIPRHDTVYWYQQGPGQDPQFLISFYEKMQSDKGSIPDRFSAQQFSDYHSELNMSSLELGDSALYFCASSFLVYNEQFFGPGTRLTVL.

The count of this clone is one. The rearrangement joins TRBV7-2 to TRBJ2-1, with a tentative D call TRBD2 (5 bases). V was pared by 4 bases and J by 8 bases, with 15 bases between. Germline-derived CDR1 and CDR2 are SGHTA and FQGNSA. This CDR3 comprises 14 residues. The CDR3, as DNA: TGTGCCAGCAGCTCTTCGACTTGGGAGTATGAGCAGTTCTTC. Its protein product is CASSSSTWEYEQFF.

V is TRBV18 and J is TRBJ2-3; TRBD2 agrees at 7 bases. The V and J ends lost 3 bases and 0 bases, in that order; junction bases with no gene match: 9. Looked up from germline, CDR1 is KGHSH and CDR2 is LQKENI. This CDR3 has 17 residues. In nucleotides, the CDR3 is TGTGCCAGCTCACCTTCCGATTTTAGCGGGAGCACAGATACGCAGTATTTT. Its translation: CASSPSDFSGSTDTQYF.

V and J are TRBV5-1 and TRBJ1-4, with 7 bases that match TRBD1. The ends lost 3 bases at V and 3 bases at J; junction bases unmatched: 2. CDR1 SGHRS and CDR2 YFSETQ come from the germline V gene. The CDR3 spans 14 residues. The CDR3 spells CASSSGQPNEKLFF. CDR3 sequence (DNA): TGCGCCAGCAGCTCGGGACAGCCTAATGAAAAACTGTTTTTT.

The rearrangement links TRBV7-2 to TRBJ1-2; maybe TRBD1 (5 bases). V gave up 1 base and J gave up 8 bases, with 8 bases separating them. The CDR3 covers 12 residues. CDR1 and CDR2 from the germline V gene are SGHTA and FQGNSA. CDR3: CASSLDRGGYTF. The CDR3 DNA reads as TGTGCCAGCAGCTTAGATCGGGGGGGCTACACCTTC.

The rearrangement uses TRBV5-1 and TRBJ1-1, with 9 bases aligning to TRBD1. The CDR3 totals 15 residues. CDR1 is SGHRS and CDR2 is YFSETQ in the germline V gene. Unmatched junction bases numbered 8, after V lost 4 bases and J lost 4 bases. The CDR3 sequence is CASSGHTGGVTEAFF. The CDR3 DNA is TGCGCCAGCAGCGGCCATACAGGGGGCGTCACTGAAGCTTTCTTT.

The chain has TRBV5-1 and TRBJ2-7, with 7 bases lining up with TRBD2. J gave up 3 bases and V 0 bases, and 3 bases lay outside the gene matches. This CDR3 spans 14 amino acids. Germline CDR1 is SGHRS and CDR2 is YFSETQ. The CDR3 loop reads CASSLEASGYEQYF. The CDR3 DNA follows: TGCGCCAGCAGCTTGGAAGCTAGCGGCTACGAGCAGTACTTC.

The CDR3 sequence is CASSAVQAKNIQYF. The CDR3, as DNA: TGTGCCAGCAGTGCGGTACAGGCAAAAAACATTCAGTACTTC. The chain is built from TRBV2 and TRBJ2-4; D perhaps matches TRBD1 (5 bases). V was shortened by 4 bases and J by 4 bases, with 11 bases between the two germline ends. The CDR3 extends over 14 amino acids. Germline-derived CDR1 and CDR2 are SNHLY and FYNNEI. Full variable domain (remainder filled in from reference TRBV2 and TRBJ2-4): EPEVTQTPSHQVTQMGQEVILRCVPISNHLYFYWYRQILGQKVEFLVSFYNNEISEKSEIFDDQFSVERPDGSNFTLKIRSTKLEDSAMYFCASSAVQAKNIQYFGAGTRLSVL.

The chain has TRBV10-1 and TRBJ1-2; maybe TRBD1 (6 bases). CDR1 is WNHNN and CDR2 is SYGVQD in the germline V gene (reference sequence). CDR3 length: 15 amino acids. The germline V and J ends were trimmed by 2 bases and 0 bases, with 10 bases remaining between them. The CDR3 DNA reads TGCGCCAGCAGTGAGCCGGACAGCTCTAACTATGGCTACACCTTC. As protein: CASSEPDSSNYGYTF.

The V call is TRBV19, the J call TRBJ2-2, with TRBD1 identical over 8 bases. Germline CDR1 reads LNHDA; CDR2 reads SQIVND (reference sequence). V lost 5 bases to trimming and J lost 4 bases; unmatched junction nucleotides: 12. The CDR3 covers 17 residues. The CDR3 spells CASSGRQGFFVTGELFF. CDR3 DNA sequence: TGTGCCAGTAGTGGCAGACAGGGGTTCTTCGTCACCGGGGAGCTGTTTTTT.

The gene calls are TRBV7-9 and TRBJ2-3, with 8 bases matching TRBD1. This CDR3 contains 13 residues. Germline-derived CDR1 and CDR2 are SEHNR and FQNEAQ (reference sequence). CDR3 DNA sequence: TGTGCGTTGGACAGGGCCAGCACAGATACGCAGTATTTT. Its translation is CALDRASTDTQYF.